The rows below give T cell receptor beta chains drawn from one sample of a study of shared clonotypes between healthy human individuals. Some clones are missing from TCRdb's copy, which holds only in-frame ones; the method was immunoSEQ multiplex PCR. The sample lists hundreds of thousands of clones; roughly 96% were seen once. The source material was naive CD8+ T cells sorted from blood. The receptors derive from a woman in her 30s in good health. CDR3s include the opening cysteine and the closing phenylalanine or tryptophan. The D gene is left open where the match is weak. The listing skips clone size in some rows; elsewhere it reads once, few, many or a size class.

abundance	v_gene	j_gene	d_gene	CDR3aa	CDR3nt
.	TRBV29-1	TRBJ1-5	.	CSVTTGGATGGNQPQHF	TGCAGCGTGACCACCGGCGGTGCGACCGGCGGCAATCAGCCCCAGCATTTT
.	TRBV5-6	TRBJ2-1	.	CASSLQGGSYNEQFF	TGTGCCAGCAGTCTGCAGGGAGGCTCCTACAATGAGCAGTTCTTC
.	TRBV9	TRBJ2-7	TRBD1	CASSVSGGSYEQYF	TGTGCCAGCAGCGTATCAGGGGGCTCCTACGAGCAGTACTTC
.	TRBV7-9	TRBJ2-7	.	CASTENYEQYF	TGTGCCAGCACTGAAAACTACGAGCAGTACTTC
.	TRBV6-8	TRBJ2-2	TRBD2	CASSLAGVRGELFF	TGTGCCAGCAGCTTAGCGGGAGTTCGAGGGGAGCTGTTTTTT
once	TRBV6-4	TRBJ2-2	TRBD2	CASSETGTSYGGELFF	TGTGCCAGCAGTGAAACCGGGACTAGCTATGGCGGGGAGCTGTTTTTT
.	TRBV7-7	TRBJ1-1	.	CASSLSGNTEAFF	TGTGCCAGCAGCTTGTCAGGGAACACTGAAGCTTTCTTT
.	TRBV7-3	TRBJ2-1	.	CASSLDDYNEQFF	TGTGCCAGCAGCTTGGACGACTACAATGAGCAGTTCTTC
.	TRBV29-1	TRBJ2-3	TRBD1	CSVGTGGFSTDTQYF	TGCAGCGTCGGGACAGGGGGCTTTAGCACAGATACGCAGTATTTT
.	TRBV4-1	TRBJ2-7	TRBD1	CASSHVTQGAIPYEQYF	TGCGCCAGCAGCCACGTAACCCAGGGGGCGATCCCCTACGAGCAGTACTTC
.	TRBV27	TRBJ2-2	.	CASSLALYTGELFF	TGTGCCAGCAGTTTGGCCTTGTACACCGGGGAGCTGTTTTTT
.	TRBV27	TRBJ2-3	TRBD1	CASSLWDRSDTQYF	TGTGCCAGCAGTTTATGGGACAGATCAGATACGCAGTATTTT
.	TRBV5-1	TRBJ1-2	TRBD1	CASSSLDRELYGYTF	TGCGCCAGCAGCAGTTTAGACAGGGAGCTCTATGGCTACACCTTC
.	TRBV5-1	TRBJ2-1	.	CASSLGRDETSYNEQFF	TGCGCCAGCAGCTTGGGCCGAGATGAAACTTCCTACAATGAGCAGTTCTTC
.	TRBV9	TRBJ1-2	.	CASSAGGTSHYGYTF	TGTGCCAGCAGCGCGGGGGGGACCTCTCACTATGGCTACACCTTC
.	TRBV7-2	TRBJ2-3	.	CASSSFLATSTDTQYF	TGTGCCAGCAGCTCGTTTCTAGCCACTAGCACAGATACGCAGTATTTT
.	TRBV5-1	TRBJ1-1	.	CASSLSLGENTEAFF	TGCGCCAGCAGCCTCTCCCTAGGGGAGAACACTGAAGCTTTCTTT
.	TRBV4-1	TRBJ2-6	.	CASSQEGRLEYRGGANVLTF	TGCGCCAGCAGCCAAGAAGGGCGGCTAGAGTACCGGGGTGGGGCCAACGTCCTGACTTTC
.	TRBV19	TRBJ1-5	.	CASSSASYSNQPQHF	TGTGCCAGTAGTTCGGCAAGTTATAGCAATCAGCCCCAGCATTTT
.	TRBV7-9	TRBJ1-1	.	CASSLEGWLNTEAFF	TGTGCCAGCAGCTTAGAGGGTTGGCTGAACACTGAAGCTTTCTTT
.	TRBV28	TRBJ1-3	.	CASSLNFRGSTIYF	TGTGCCAGCAGTTTAAACTTCAGGGGAAGCACCATATATTTT
.	TRBV7-6	TRBJ1-3	.	CASSEDIPYRSGNTIYF	TGTGCCAGCAGCGAAGACATCCCATACCGCTCTGGAAACACCATATATTTT
.	TRBV7-9	TRBJ1-4	.	CASTQTGWDEKLFF	TGTGCCAGCACCCAAACAGGGTGGGATGAAAAACTGTTTTTT
.	TRBV5-6	TRBJ2-1	.	CASSLGEQTYNEQFF	TGTGCCAGCAGCCTCGGTGAACAGACCTACAATGAGCAGTTCTTC
.	TRBV5-4	TRBJ2-7	.	CASSLLPGGYEQYF	TGTGCCAGCAGCTTGTTACCCGGGGGCTACGAGCAGTACTTC
.	TRBV5-6	TRBJ1-1	TRBD1	CASSLLRQGAAFF	TGTGCCAGCAGCCTGTTACGACAGGGAGCAGCTTTCTTT
.	TRBV15	TRBJ1-1	.	CATSSFLAPEAFF	TGTGCCACCAGCTCGTTCTTGGCCCCTGAAGCTTTCTTT
.	TRBV9	TRBJ2-7	.	CASSGDGFEQYF	TGTGCCAGCAGCGGGGACGGCTTCGAGCAGTACTTC
.	TRBV2	TRBJ1-1	.	CASSEAPRGSTEAFF	TGTGCCAGCAGTGAAGCGCCCAGGGGAAGTACTGAAGCTTTCTTT
once	TRBV19	TRBJ2-7	TRBD2	CASSFTLVGGYEQYF	TGTGCCAGTAGTTTCACCCTGGTCGGGGGGTACGAGCAGTACTTC
.	TRBV6-5	TRBJ2-2	.	CASSSSLNTGELFF	TGTGCCAGCAGTTCCTCTCTTAACACCGGGGAGCTGTTTTTT
.	TRBV7-8	TRBJ1-1	TRBD1	CASSRRGAEAFF	TGTGCCAGCAGTCGCAGGGGGGCTGAAGCTTTCTTT
.	TRBV7-9	TRBJ2-1	.	CASSLTSGPPKGHEQFF	TGTGCCAGCAGCTTAACCAGCGGCCCCCCTAAAGGTCATGAGCAGTTCTTC
.	TRBV7-8	TRBJ1-4	.	CASKQATNEKLFF	TGTGCCAGCAAACAGGCAACTAATGAAAAACTGTTTTTT
.	TRBV9	TRBJ2-2	.	CASSVVQGSTGELFF	TGTGCCAGCAGCGTAGTGCAGGGGAGCACCGGGGAGCTGTTTTTT
.	TRBV28	TRBJ1-1	.	CASTSSSGLLGTEAFF	TGTGCCAGCACGTCCTCCAGTGGGCTTCTGGGCACTGAAGCTTTCTTT
.	TRBV5-8	TRBJ2-7	.	CASSTVNEQYF	TGTGCCAGCAGCACCGTTAACGAGCAGTACTTC
.	TRBV7-9	TRBJ1-4	.	CASSLISGYEKLFF	TGTGCCAGCAGCTTGATTAGCGGTTATGAAAAACTGTTTTTT
.	TRBV9	TRBJ2-7	TRBD2	CASSVATGLAGYEQYF	TGTGCCAGCAGCGTAGCCACGGGACTAGCGGGCTACGAGCAGTACTTC
few	TRBV13	TRBJ2-1	.	CASSLGNEQFF	TGTGCCAGCAGCTTAGGCAATGAGCAGTTCTTC